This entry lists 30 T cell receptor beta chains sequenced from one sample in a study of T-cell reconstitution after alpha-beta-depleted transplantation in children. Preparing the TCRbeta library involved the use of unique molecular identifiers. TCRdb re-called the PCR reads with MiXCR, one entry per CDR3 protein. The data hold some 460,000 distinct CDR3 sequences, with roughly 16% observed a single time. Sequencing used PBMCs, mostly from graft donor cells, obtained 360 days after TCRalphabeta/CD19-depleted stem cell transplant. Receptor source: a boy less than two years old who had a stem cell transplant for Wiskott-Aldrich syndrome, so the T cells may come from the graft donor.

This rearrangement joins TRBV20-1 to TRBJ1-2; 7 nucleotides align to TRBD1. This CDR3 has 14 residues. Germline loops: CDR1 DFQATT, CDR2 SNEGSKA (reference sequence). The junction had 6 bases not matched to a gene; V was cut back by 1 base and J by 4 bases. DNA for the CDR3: TGCAGTGCTAGAGGTGACAGGGACTTCTATGGCTACACCTTC. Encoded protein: CSARGDRDFYGYTF.

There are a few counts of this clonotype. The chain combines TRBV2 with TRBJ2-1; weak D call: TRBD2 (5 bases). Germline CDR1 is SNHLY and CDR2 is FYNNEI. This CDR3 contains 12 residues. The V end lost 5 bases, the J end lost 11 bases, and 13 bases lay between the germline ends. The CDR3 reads CASSPGKIKQFF. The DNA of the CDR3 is TGTGCCAGCAGTCCCGGGAAGATCAAGCAGTTCTTC.

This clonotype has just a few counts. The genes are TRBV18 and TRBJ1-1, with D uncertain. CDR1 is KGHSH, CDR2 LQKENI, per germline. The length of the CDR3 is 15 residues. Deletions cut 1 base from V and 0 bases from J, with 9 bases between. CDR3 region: CASSPLQTVNTEAFF. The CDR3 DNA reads TGTGCCAGCTCACCACTCCAAACGGTGAACACTGAAGCTTTCTTT.

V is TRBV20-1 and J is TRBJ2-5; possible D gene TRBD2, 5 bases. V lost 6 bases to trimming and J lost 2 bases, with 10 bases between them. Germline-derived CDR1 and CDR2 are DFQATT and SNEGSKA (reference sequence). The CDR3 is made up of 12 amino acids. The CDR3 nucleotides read TGCAGTGCGGTAGCGAGGCAAGAGACCCAGTACTTC. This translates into CSAVARQETQYF.

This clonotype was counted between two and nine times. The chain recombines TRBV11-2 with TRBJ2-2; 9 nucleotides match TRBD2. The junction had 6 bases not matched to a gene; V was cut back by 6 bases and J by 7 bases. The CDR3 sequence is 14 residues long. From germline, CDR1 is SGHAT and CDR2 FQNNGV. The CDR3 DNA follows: TGTGCCAGCAGGGGACTAGCACTGGGCGGGGAGCTGTTTTTT. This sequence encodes CASRGLALGGELFF.

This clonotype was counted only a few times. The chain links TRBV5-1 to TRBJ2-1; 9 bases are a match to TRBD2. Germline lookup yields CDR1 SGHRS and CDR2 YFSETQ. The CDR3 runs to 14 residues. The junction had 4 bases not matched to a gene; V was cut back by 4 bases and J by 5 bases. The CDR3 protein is CASSPGLANNEQFF. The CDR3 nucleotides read TGCGCCAGCAGCCCGGGACTAGCAAACAATGAGCAGTTCTTC.

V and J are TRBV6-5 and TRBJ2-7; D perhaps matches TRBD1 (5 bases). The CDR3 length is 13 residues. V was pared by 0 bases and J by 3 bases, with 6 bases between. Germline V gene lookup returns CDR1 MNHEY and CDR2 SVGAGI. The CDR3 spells CASSYSDSYEQYF. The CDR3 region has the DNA TGTGCCAGCAGTTACTCCGACAGCTACGAGCAGTACTTC.

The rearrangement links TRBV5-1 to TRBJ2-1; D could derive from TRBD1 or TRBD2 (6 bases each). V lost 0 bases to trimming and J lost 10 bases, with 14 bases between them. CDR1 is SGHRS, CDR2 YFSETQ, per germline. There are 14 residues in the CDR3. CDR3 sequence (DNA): TGCGCCAGCAGCTTGGCCCGGGGGCTAGGGGAGCAGTTCTTC. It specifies CASSLARGLGEQFF. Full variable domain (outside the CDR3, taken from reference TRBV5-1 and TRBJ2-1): KAGVTQTPRYLIKTRGQQVTLSCSPISGHRSVSWYQQTPGQGLQFLFEYFSETQRNKGNFPGRFSGRQFSNSRSEMNVSTLELGDSALYLCASSLARGLGEQFFGPGTRLTVL.

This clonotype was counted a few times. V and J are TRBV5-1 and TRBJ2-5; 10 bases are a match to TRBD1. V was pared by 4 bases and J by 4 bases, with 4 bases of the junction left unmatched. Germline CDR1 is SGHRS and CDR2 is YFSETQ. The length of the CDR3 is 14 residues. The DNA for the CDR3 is TGCGCCAGCAGCGCGGGACAGGGGTTAGAGACCCAGTACTTC. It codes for CASSAGQGLETQYF.

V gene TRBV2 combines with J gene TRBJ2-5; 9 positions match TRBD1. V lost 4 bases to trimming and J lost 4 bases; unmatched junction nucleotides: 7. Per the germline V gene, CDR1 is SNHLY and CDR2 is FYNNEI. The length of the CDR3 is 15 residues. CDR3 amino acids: CASSGSGQGRETQYF. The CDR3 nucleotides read TGTGCCAGCAGTGGGTCGGGACAGGGCCGAGAGACCCAGTACTTC.

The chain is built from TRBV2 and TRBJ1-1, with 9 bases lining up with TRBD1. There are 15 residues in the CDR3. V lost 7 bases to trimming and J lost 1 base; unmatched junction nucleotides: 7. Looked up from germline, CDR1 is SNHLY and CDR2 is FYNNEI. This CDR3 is CASTLDRGKNTEAFF. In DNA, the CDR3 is TGTGCCAGCACTCTGGACAGGGGAAAGAACACTGAAGCTTTCTTT.

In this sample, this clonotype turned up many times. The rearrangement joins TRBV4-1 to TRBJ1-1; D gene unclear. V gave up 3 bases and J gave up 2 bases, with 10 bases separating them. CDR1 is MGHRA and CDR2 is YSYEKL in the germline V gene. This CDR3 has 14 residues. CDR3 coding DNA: TGCGCCAGCAGCCACCTACCCCTTAACACTGAAGCTTTCTTT. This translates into CASSHLPLNTEAFF.

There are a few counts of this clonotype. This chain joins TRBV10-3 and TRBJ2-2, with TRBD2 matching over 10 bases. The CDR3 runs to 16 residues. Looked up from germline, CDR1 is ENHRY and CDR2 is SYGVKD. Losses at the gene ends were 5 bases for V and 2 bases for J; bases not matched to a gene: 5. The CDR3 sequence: CAISRAGGPNTGELFF. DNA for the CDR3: TGTGCCATCAGTAGAGCGGGAGGGCCCAACACCGGGGAGCTGTTTTTT.

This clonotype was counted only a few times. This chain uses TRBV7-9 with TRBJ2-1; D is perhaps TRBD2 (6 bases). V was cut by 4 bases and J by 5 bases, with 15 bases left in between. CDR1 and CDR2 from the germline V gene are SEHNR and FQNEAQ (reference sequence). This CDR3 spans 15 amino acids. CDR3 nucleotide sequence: TGTGCCAGCAGCTCCTATGGGGGGAAAAACAATGAGCAGTTCTTC. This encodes CASSSYGGKNNEQFF.

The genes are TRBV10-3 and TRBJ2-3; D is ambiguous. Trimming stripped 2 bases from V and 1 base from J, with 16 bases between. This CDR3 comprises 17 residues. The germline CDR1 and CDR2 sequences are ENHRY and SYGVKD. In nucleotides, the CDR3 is TGTGCCATCAGTGAGGACGGTCGTACACACGGCACAGATACGCAGTATTTT. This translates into CAISEDGRTHGTDTQYF.

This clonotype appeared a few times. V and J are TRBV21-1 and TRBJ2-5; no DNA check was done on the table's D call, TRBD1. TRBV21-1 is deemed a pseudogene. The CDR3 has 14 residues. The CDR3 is CAIEVQGEEETQYF. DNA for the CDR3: TGTGCCATCGAGGTGCAGGGAGAGGAAGAGACCCAGTACTTC.

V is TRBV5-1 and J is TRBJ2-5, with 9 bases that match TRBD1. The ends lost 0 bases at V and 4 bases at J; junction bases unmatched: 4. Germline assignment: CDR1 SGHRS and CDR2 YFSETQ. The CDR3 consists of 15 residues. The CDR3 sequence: CASSLGDRGSETQYF. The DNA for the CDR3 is TGCGCCAGCAGCTTGGGTGACAGGGGGTCAGAGACCCAGTACTTC.

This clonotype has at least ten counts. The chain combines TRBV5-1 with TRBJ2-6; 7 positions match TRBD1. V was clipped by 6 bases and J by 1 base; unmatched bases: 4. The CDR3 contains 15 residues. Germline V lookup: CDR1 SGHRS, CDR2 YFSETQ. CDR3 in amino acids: CASMAGGSGANVLTF. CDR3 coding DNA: TGCGCCAGCATGGCAGGGGGATCTGGGGCCAACGTCCTGACTTTC.

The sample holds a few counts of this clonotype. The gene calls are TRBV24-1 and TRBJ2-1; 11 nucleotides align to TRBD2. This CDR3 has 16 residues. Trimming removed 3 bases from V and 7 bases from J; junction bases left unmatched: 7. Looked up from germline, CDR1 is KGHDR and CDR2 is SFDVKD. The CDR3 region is CATSDDSGRAGNEQFF. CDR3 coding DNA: TGTGCCACCAGTGATGATAGCGGGAGGGCCGGAAATGAGCAGTTCTTC.

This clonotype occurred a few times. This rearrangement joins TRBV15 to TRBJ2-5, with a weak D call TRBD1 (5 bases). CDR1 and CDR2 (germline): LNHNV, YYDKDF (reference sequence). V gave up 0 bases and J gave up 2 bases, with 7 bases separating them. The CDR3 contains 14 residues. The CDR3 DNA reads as TGTGCCACCAGCAGAGATCAGGGACAAGAGACCCAGTACTTC. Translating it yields CATSRDQGQETQYF.

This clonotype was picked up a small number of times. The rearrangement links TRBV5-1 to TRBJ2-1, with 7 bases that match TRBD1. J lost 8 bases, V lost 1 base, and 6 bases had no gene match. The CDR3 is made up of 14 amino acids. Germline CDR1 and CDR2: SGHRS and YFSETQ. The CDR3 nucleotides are TGCGCCAGCAGCTTGAAGGGGGCGCATTATGAGCAGTTCTTC. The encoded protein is CASSLKGAHYEQFF. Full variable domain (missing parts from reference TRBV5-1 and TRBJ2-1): KAGVTQTPRYLIKTRGQQVTLSCSPISGHRSVSWYQQTPGQGLQFLFEYFSETQRNKGNFPGRFSGRQFSNSRSEMNVSTLELGDSALYLCASSLKGAHYEQFFGPGTRLTVL.

The CDR3 here is CASSQPKGLAETGELFF. The CDR3 DNA reads as TGCGCCAGCAGCCAACCTAAGGGGCTAGCGGAGACCGGGGAGCTGTTTTTT. The chain links TRBV4-3 to TRBJ2-2; 7 nucleotides agree with TRBD2. J lost 5 bases, V lost 2 bases, and 11 bases had no gene match. CDR3 size: 17 residues. Looked up from germline, CDR1 is LGHNA and CDR2 is YSLEER.

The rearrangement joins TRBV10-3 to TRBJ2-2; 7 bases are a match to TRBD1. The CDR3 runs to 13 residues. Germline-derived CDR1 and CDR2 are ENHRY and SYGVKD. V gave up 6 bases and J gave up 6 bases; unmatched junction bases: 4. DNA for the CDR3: TGTGCCATCAGATCGACAGGGCCCGGGGAGCTGTTTTTT. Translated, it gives CAIRSTGPGELFF.

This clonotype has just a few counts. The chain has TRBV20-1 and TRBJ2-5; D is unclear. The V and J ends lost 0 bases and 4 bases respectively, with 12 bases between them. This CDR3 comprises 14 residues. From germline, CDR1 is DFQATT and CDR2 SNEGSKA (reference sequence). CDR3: CSARDLRGLETQYF. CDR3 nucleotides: TGCAGTGCTAGAGATCTGAGAGGATTAGAGACCCAGTACTTC.

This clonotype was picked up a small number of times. The CDR3 here is CASSRDRDSTQYF. The CDR3, as DNA: TGTGCCAGCAGCCGGGACCGCGACTCGACCCAGTACTTC. This chain connects TRBV11-1 to TRBJ2-5; D tentatively reads TRBD1 or TRBD2 (5 bases each). Germline V gene data show CDR1 as SGHAT and CDR2 as FQDESV (reference sequence). V lost 5 bases and J lost 7, with 14 bases in between. The CDR3 length is 13 residues. The full variable domain, completed using reference TRBV11-1 and TRBJ2-5, is EAEVAQSPRYKITEKSQAVAFWCDPISGHATLYWYRQILGQGPELLVQFQDESVVDDSQLPKDRFSAERLKGVDSTLKIQPAELGDSAMYLCASSRDRDSTQYFGPGTRLLVL.

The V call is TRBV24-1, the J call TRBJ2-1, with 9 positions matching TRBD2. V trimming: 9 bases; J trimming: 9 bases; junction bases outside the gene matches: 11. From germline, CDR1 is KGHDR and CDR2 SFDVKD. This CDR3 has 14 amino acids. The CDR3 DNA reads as TGTGCCACCCAGGCGGTAGCGGGAGACTTTGAGCAGTTCTTC. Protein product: CATQAVAGDFEQFF.

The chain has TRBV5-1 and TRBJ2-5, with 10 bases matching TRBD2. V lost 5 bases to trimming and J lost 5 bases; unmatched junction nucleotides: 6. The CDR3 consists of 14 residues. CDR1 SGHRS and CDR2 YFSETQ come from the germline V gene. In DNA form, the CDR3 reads TGCGCCAGCAGACTTACTAGCGGGGTTGAGACCCAGTACTTC. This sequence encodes CASRLTSGVETQYF.

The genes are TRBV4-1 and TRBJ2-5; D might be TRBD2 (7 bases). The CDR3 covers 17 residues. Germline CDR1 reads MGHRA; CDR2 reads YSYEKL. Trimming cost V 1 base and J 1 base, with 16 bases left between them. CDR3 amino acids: CASSQVRGGPTQETQYF. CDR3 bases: TGCGCCAGCAGCCAAGTGAGGGGGGGCCCTACCCAAGAGACCCAGTACTTC.

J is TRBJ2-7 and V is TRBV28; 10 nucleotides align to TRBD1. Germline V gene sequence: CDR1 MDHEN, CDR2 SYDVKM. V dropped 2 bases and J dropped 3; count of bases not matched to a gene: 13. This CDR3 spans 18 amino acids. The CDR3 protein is CASSLIVDRGSLDYEQYF. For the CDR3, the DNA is TGTGCCAGCAGTTTAATTGTGGACAGGGGGTCCCTTGACTACGAGCAGTACTTC. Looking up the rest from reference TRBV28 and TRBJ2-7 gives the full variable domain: DVKVTQSSRYLVKRTGEKVFLECVQDMDHENMFWYRQDPGLGLRLIYFSYDVKMKEKGDIPEGYSVSREKKERFSLILESASTNQTSMYLCASSLIVDRGSLDYEQYFGPGTRLTVT.

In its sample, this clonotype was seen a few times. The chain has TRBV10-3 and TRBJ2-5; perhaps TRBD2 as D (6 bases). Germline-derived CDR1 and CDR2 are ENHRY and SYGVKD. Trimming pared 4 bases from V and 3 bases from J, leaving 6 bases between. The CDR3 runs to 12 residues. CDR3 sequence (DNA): TGTGCCATCAGTGGGGGGGAAGAGACCCAGTACTTC. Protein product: CAISGGEETQYF.